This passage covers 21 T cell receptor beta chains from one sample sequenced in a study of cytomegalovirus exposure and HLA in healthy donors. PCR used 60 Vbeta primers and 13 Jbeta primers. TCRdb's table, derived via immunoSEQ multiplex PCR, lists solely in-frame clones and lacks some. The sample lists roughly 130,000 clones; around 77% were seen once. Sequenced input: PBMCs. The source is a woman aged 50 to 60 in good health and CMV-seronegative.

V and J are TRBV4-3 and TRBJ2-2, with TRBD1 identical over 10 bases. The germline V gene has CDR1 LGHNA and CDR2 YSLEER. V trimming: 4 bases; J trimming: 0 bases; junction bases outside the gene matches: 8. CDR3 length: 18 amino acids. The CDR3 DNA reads TGCGCCAGCAGCCCCGGGGGGACAGGGGCAACGAACACCGGGGAGCTGTTTTTT. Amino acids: CASSPGGTGATNTGELFF.

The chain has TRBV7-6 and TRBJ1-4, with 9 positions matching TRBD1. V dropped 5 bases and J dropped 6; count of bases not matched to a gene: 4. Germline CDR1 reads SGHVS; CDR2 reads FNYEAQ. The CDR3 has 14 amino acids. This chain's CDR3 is CASSPDRGDEKLFF. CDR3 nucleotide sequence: TGTGCCAGCAGCCCGGACAGGGGCGATGAAAAACTGTTTTTT.

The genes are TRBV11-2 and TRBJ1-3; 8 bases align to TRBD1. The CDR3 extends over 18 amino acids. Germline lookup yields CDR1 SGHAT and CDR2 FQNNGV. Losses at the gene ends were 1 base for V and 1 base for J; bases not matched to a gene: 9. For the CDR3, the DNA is TGTGCCAGCAGCTTAGGGTACCGGACAGGGTTGTCTGGAAACACCATATATTTT. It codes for CASSLGYRTGLSGNTIYF. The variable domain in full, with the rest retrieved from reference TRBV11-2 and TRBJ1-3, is EAGVAQSPRYKIIEKRQSVAFWCNPISGHATLYWYQQILGQGPKLLIQFQNNGVVDDSQLPKDRFSAERLKGVDSTLKIQPAKLEDSAVYLCASSLGYRTGLSGNTIYFGEGSWLTVV.

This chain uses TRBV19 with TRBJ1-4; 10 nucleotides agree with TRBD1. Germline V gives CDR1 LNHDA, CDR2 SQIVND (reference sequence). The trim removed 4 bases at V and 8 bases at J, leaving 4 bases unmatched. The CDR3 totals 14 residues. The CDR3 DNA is TGTGCCAGTAGTAGGGGACAGGGGCGGGAAAAACTGTTTTTT. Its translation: CASSRGQGREKLFF.

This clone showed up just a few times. DNA for the CDR3: TGCGCCAGCAGCCAAGGGAGGGGTCGGGGTACCTACGAGCAGTACTTC. Its translation is CASSQGRGRGTYEQYF. This chain links TRBV4-3 with TRBJ2-7, with D possibly being TRBD2 (6 bases). This CDR3 contains 16 residues. The V end was cut by 1 base, the J end by 2 bases, with 15 bases between. In germline, CDR1 is LGHNA, CDR2 YSLEER.

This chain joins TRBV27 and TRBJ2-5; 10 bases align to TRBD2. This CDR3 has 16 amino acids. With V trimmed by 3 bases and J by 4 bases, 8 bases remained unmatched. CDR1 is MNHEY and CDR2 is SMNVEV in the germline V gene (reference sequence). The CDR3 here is CASSLVASGSRETQYF. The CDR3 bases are TGTGCCAGCAGTTTGGTTGCTAGCGGGAGCAGAGAGACCCAGTACTTC.

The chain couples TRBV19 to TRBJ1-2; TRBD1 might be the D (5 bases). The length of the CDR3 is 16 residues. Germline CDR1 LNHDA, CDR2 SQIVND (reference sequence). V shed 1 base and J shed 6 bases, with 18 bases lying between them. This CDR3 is CASSIVRSSGIDGYTF. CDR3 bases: TGTGCCAGTAGTATAGTTCGTTCGTCAGGGATTGATGGCTACACCTTC.

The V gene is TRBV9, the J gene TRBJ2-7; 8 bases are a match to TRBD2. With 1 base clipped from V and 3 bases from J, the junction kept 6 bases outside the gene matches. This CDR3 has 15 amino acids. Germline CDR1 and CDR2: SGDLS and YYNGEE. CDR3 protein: CASSVSPGLVYEQYF. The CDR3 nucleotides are TGTGCCAGCAGCGTAAGTCCGGGACTAGTCTACGAGCAGTACTTC.

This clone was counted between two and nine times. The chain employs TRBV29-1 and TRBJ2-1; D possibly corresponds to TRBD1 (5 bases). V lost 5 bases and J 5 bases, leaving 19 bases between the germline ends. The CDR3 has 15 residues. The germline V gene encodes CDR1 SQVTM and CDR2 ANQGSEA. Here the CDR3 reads CSVSAGHRIDNEQFF. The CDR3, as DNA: TGCAGCGTTTCTGCCGGACACAGAATTGACAATGAGCAGTTCTTC.

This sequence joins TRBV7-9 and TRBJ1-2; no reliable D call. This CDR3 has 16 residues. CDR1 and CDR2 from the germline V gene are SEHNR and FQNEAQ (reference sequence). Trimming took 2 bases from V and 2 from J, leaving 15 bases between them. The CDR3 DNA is TGTGCCAGCAGCTTACACATGATCCAATCCAACTATGGCTACACCTTC. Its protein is CASSLHMIQSNYGYTF.

The CDR3: CASSLGTSGDTDTQYF. For the CDR3, the DNA is TGTGCCAGCAGTTTAGGGACTAGCGGGGACACAGATACGCAGTATTTT. The chain uses TRBV6-6 and TRBJ2-3; 13 nucleotides line up with TRBD2. Germline lookup yields CDR1 MNHNY and CDR2 SVGAGI (reference sequence). V lost 4 bases, J lost 2 bases, and 3 bases stayed unmatched. The CDR3 has 16 amino acids.

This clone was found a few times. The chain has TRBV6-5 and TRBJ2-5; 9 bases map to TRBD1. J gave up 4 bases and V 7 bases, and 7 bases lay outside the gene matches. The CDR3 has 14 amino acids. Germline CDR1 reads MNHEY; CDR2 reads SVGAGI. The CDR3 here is CASTPGTGRETQYF. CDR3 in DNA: TGTGCCAGCACCCCCGGGACAGGGAGAGAGACCCAGTACTTC.

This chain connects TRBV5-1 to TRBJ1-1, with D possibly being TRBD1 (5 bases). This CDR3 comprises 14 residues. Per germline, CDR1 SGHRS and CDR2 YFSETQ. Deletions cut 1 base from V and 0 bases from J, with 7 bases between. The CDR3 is CASSLKDMNTEAFF. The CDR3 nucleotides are TGCGCCAGCAGCTTGAAGGACATGAACACTGAAGCTTTCTTT.

The CDR3 DNA sequence: TGTGCCTGGAGGGGACAGACCGCCGGGGAGCTGTTTTTT. It translates to CAWRGQTAGELFF. The rearrangement links TRBV30 to TRBJ2-2; 7 bases line up with TRBD1. Germline CDR1 is GTSNPN and CDR2 is SVGIG (reference sequence). The CDR3 covers 13 residues. Trimming at V came to 3 bases and at J to 6 bases, leaving 4 bases not matched to a gene.

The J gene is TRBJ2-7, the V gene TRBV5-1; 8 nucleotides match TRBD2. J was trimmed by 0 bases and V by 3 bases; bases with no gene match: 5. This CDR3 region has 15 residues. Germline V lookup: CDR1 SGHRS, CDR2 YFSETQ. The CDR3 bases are TGCGCCAGCAGCTATGATGCGGGAGGCTCCTACGAGCAGTACGTC. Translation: CASSYDAGGSYEQYV.

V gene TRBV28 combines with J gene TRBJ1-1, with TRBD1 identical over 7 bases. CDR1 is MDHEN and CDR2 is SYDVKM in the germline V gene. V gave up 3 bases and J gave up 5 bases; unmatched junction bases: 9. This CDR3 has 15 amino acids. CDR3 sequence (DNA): TGTGCCAGCAGTTTCCGCGGGACAGATCCTACTGAAGCTTTCTTT. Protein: CASSFRGTDPTEAFF.

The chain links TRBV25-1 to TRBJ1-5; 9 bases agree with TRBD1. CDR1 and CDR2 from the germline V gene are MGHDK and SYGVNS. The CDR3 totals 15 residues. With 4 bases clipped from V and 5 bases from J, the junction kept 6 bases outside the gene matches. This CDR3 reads CASSAGTGWDQPQHF. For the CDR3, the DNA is TGTGCCAGCAGTGCAGGGACAGGGTGGGATCAGCCCCAGCATTTT.

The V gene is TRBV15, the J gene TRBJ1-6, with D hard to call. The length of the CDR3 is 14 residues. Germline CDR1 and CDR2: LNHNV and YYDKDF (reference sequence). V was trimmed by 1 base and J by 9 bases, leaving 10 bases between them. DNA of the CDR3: TGTGCCACCAGCAGAGGGGAGGGTGCTTCACCCCTCCACTTT. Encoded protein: CATSRGEGASPLHF. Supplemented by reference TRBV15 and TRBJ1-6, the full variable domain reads DAMVIQNPRYQVTQFGKPVTLSCSQTLNHNVMYWYQQKSSQAPKLLFHYYDKDFNNEADTPDNFQSRRPNTSFCFLDIRSPGLGDTAMYLCATSRGEGASPLHFGNGTRLTVT.

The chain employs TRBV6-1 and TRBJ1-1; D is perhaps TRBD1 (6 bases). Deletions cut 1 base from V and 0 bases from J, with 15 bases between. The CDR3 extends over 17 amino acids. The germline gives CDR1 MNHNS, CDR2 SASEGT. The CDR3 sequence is CASSEGQGPPMNTEAFF. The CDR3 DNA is TGTGCCAGCAGTGAAGGGCAGGGGCCTCCCATGAACACTGAAGCTTTCTTT.

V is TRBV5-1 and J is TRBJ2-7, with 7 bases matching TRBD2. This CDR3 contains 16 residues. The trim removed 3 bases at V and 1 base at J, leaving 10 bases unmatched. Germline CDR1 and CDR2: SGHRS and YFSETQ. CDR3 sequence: CASSSLTSYLSYEQYF. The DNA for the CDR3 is TGCGCCAGCAGCTCGCTGACTAGCTACCTATCCTACGAGCAGTACTTC.

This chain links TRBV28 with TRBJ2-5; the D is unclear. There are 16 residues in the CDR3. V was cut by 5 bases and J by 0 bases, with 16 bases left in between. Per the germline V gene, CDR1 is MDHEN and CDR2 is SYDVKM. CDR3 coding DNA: TGTGCCAGCAGTCCCCTCCCGCAGTTACACCAAGAGACCCAGTACTTC. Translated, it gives CASSPLPQLHQETQYF.